This paragraph covers one T cell receptor beta chain sequence. Its antigen is undetermined. The CDR3 has 15 residues. The germline CDR1 and CDR2 sequences are MRHNA and SNTAGT. V lost 2 bases and J lost 0, with 9 bases in between. This sample is part of a study of cytomegalovirus exposure and HLA in healthy donors. General study points: HLA alleles were associated with 17,000 or so TCR beta sequences in a later analysis at 0.05 false discovery rate. There were three CMV-associated chains whose specificity for CMV antigens was confirmed in vitro.

The PCR contained 60 Vbeta and 13 Jbeta primers. Sequenced by immunoSEQ multiplex PCR; TCRdb stores in-frame clones only, minus some. The data hold 150,000 or so clones, with approximately 77% observed a single time. The TCR was taken from a man aged 50-59 years in good health and CMV-seropositive. Sequenced sample: PBMCs. V usage is TRBV6-4 and J usage is TRBJ2-3; no reliable D call. The DNA of the CDR3 is TGTGCCAGCAGTGACAGTCAGGCCAGCACAGATACGCAGTATTTT. Its translation: CASSDSQASTDTQYF.